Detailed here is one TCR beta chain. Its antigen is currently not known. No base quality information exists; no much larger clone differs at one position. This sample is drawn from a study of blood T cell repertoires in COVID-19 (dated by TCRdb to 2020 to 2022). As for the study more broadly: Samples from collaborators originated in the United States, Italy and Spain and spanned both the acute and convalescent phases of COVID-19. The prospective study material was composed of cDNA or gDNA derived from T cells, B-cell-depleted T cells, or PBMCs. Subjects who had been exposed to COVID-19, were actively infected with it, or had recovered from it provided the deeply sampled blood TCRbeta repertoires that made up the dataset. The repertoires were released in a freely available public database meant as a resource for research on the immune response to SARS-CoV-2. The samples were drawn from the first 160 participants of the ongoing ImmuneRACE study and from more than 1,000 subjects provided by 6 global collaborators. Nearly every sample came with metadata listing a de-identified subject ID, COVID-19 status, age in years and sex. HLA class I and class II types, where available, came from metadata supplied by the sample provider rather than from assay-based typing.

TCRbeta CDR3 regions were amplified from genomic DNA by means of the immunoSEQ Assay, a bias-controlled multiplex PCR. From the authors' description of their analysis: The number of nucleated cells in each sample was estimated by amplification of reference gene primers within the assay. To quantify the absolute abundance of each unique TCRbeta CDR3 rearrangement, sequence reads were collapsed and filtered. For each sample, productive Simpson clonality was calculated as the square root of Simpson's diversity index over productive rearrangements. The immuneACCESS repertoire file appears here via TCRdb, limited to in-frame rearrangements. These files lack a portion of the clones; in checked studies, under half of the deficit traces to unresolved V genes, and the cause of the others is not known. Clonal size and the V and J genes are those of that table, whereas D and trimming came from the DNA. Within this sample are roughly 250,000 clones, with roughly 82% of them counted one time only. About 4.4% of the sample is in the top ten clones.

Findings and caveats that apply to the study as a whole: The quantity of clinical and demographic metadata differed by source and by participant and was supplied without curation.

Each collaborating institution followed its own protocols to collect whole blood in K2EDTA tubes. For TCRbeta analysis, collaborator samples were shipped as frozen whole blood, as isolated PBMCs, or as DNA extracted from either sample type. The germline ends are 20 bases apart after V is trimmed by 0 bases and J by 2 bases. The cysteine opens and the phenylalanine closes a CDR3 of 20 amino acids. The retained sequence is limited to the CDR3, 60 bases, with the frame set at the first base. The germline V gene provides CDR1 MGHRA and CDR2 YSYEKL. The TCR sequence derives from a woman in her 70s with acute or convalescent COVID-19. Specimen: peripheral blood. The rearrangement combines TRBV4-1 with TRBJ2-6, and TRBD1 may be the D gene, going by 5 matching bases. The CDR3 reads CASSQDSAGMASAGANVLTF. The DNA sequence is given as TGCGCCAGCAGCCAAGATTCGGCAGGGATGGCCTCTGCTGGGGCCAACGTCCTGACTTTC.